One T cell receptor (beta chain) is described in this entry. TCRdb's copy holds only in-frame clones and misses some; the assay was immunoSEQ multiplex PCR. The data hold 30,000 to 45,000 clones, with around 92% observed a single time. The source of the sample is a study of T cell changes during pregnancy in multiple sclerosis. This CDR3 is built from 15 residues. V was clipped by 5 bases and J by 4 bases; unmatched bases: 4. Germline-derived CDR1 and CDR2 are SGHTA and FQGTGA. The sample was CD8+ T cells from peripheral blood mononuclear cells, taken in the second trimester of pregnancy. This sequence originates from a female donor with multiple sclerosis, enrolled in a pregnancy study. V and J are TRBV7-3 and TRBJ2-7, with 14 bases matching TRBD2. CDR3 loop: CASSPGTSGSYEQYF. The CDR3 DNA is TGTGCCAGCAGCCCGGGGACTAGCGGGAGTTACGAGCAGTACTTC.